This is a list of T cell receptor beta chains from one sample in a study of beta chain features in type 1 diabetes. Sequenced by immunoSEQ multiplex PCR; TCRdb stores in-frame clones only, minus some. The data show about 230,000 clones, about 9.3% seen once. The sample consisted of naive CD4+ T cells from blood. The receptors come from a woman in her late teens or twenties in good health. CDR3s leave out the opening cysteine and the closing phenylalanine or tryptophan. D genes are given only for firm matches.

>TRBV5-1|NA|TRBJ1-4
ASSLARGEEEKLF
>TRBV18|NA|TRBJ1-1
ASSDRNTEAF
>TRBV18|TRBD1|TRBJ2-3
ASSPRQGIRDTQY
>TRBV6-1|NA|TRBJ2-7
ASRVGVNYEQY
>TRBV7-9|TRBD2|TRBJ2-1
ASKGLAGEYNEQF
>TRBV6-1|TRBD2|TRBJ2-3
ASSALAGGLSDTQY
>TRBV18|TRBD1|TRBJ1-5
ASSPGQGLTQPQH
>TRBV10-2|NA|TRBJ1-6
ASRDTPASPLH
>TRBV7-6|TRBD2|TRBJ2-5
ASSLALRLAGGPTQETQY
>TRBV30|NA|TRBJ2-1
AWSVQYGNEQF
>TRBV29-1|NA|TRBJ2-5
SVEDWAGEETQY
>TRBV30|TRBD2|TRBJ2-1
AWSGTSGRAFEQF
>TRBV2|NA|TRBJ2-6
ASSALASGANVLT
>TRBV6-6|TRBD2|TRBJ2-3
ASSGFKRGGTDTQY
>TRBV2|TRBD2|TRBJ2-5
ASSEQLAGLQETQY
>TRBV2|TRBD1|TRBJ2-1
ASRPTGGNEQF
>TRBV11-2|NA|TRBJ1-5
ASSRAGGSQPQH
>TRBV5-1|NA|TRBJ2-7
ASSVTQVTYEQY
>TRBV27|NA|TRBJ1-5
ASCTSRGNQPQH
>TRBV29-1|NA|TRBJ1-3
SAGLVSSGNTIY
>TRBV10-3|TRBD1|TRBJ1-1
ASWKDRGSGTEAF
>TRBV7-9|NA|TRBJ1-5
ASSGGVNQPQH
>TRBV6-1|TRBD1|TRBJ2-1
ASSGYRGSSYNEQF
>TRBV5-6|NA|TRBJ1-5
ASSLRGNQPQH
>TRBV5-1|NA|TRBJ2-2
ASSLVDKNTGELF
>TRBV5-1|NA|TRBJ2-3
ASSLALRGGAEDTQY
>TRBV7-7|NA|TRBJ2-5
ASSRGLQETQY
>TRBV7-7|NA|TRBJ2-3
ASSLATGNTDTQY
>TRBV18|TRBD2|TRBJ2-5
ASSPREGPETQY
>TRBV4-1|TRBD1|TRBJ1-1
ASSQDRAGGTEAF
>TRBV5-1|NA|TRBJ2-5
ASSLAPTGGETQY